The 13 T cell receptor beta chains in this list originate from one sample, sequenced in a study of regulatory T cells in long-lasting Graves disease (dated by TCRdb to about 2021). Library prep was done by multiplex PCR. Data came from an Illumina HiSeq 4000. iRepertoire HTBI primers and Arm-PCR amplification of CDR3 regions were used to construct TCR beta libraries. The public reads were reprocessed in TCRdb via fastp at Q25 and MiXCR, keeping in-frame beta chains. Each entry is one CDR3 protein sequence, shown with its most common DNA and genes. This sample holds over 350,000 distinct CDR3 sequences; over 12% were observed only once. The top ten hold over 7.5% of the sample. This specimen's time point label, per the study, means: newly diagnosed GD, antithyroid drugs for less than 3 months. For both TCR sequencing and RNA sequencing, RNA was extracted from PBMCs in TRIzol. Another study also made use of these data, one on T cells in Graves' hyperthyroidism and ophthalmopathy.

Source: peripheral blood mononuclear cells (PBMCs), taken at new diagnosis, from a patient treated with antithyroid drugs. Receptors originate from a woman in her thirties or forties with Graves disease. Donor details come from another sample of the same person, matched by shared clones.

This clonotype was seen ten or more times. V usage is TRBV11-3 and J usage is TRBJ2-1; 10 bases line up with TRBD2. Germline CDR1 and CDR2: SGHNT and YENEEA. CDR3 length equals 16 residues. The V and J ends lost 5 bases and 7 bases, in that order; junction bases with no gene match: 11. CDR3 DNA sequence: TGTGCCAGCAGCCGGAGGAGCGGGAGGGCATGGAATGAGCAGTTCTTC. This sequence encodes CASSRRSGRAWNEQFF.

This clonotype was detected many times. The gene calls are TRBV2 and TRBJ1-4; D is undetermined. CDR1 is SNHLY and CDR2 is FYNNEI in the germline V gene. V was clipped by 6 bases and J by 5 bases, with 19 bases between them. CDR3 length: 16 amino acids. The CDR3 sequence is CASSNPDIPLNEKLFF. CDR3 DNA: TGTGCCAGCAGCAATCCCGACATTCCCTTGAATGAAAAACTGTTTTTT. Variable domain in full (rest from reference TRBV2 and TRBJ1-4): EPEVTQTPSHQVTQMGQEVILRCVPISNHLYFYWYRQILGQKVEFLVSFYNNEISEKSEIFDDQFSVERPDGSNFTLKIRSTKLEDSAMYFCASSNPDIPLNEKLFFGSGTQLSVL.

The rearrangement joins TRBV5-4 to TRBJ2-1, with TRBD2 matching 14 bases. The V and J ends lost 9 bases and 3 bases, in that order; junction bases with no gene match: 14. Germline assignment: CDR1 SGHNT and CDR2 YYREEE (reference sequence). The CDR3 is made up of 18 amino acids. CDR3 amino acids: CATQSGTSGRGGYNEQFF. CDR3 in DNA: TGTGCCACCCAGTCCGGGACTAGCGGGAGAGGGGGCTACAATGAGCAGTTCTTC. Looking up the rest from reference TRBV5-4 and TRBJ2-1 gives the full variable domain: ETGVTQSPTHLIKTRGQQVTLRCSSQSGHNTVSWYQQALGQGPQFIFQYYREEENGRGNFPPRFSGLQFPNYSSELNVNALELDDSALYLCATQSGTSGRGGYNEQFFGPGTRLTVL.

The chain combines TRBV30 with TRBJ2-7; D perhaps matches TRBD1 (5 bases). CDR1 and CDR2 from the germline V gene are GTSNPN and SVGIG (reference sequence). V gave up 1 base and J gave up 6 bases, with 13 bases separating them. The length of the CDR3 is 13 residues. In DNA, the CDR3 is TGTGCCTGGAGTGAAGACAGTACGGGCGAGCAGTACTTC. It codes for CAWSEDSTGEQYF.

This clonotype was picked up many times. The CDR3, as DNA: TGCGCCAGCAGCCAGGGACAGGAGTACGAGCAGTACTTC. Residues: CASSQGQEYEQYF. The rearrangement links TRBV5-1 to TRBJ2-7; 8 nucleotides line up with TRBD1. V gave up 4 bases and J gave up 4 bases; unmatched junction bases: 4. CDR3 size: 13 residues. Germline lookup yields CDR1 SGHRS and CDR2 YFSETQ.

In this sample, this clonotype turned up many times. The rearrangement links TRBV20-1 to TRBJ1-5, with TRBD1 identical over 7 bases. CDR1 and CDR2 from the germline V gene are DFQATT and SNEGSKA (reference sequence). The CDR3 loop spans 12 amino acids. Trimming cost V 5 bases and J 5 bases; bases outside gene matches: 3. CDR3 sequence (DNA): TGCAGTGCTGTCACAGGGGATCAGCCCCAGCATTTT. Its protein product is CSAVTGDQPQHF.

This clonotype was counted many times. V is TRBV7-9 and J is TRBJ2-1; the match to TRBD2 covers 12 bases. V was pared by 8 bases and J by 7 bases, with 9 bases of the junction left unmatched. The germline V gene has CDR1 SEHNR and CDR2 FQNEAQ (reference sequence). The CDR3 sequence is 15 residues long. DNA of the CDR3: TGTGCCAGCCACTCTAGCGGGAGGGCCATGAATGAGCAGTTCTTC. Its protein product is CASHSSGRAMNEQFF. The variable domain in full, completed from reference TRBV7-9 and TRBJ2-1, reads DTGVSQNPRHKITKRGQNVTFRCDPISEHNRLYWYRQTLGQGPEFLTYFQNEAQLEKSRLLSDRFSAERPKGSFSTLEIQRTEQGDSAMYLCASHSSGRAMNEQFFGPGTRLTVL.

This clonotype was seen repeatedly, ten times or more. The V call is TRBV2, the J call TRBJ2-7; D call uncertain. The CDR3 covers 13 residues. Trimming pared 4 bases from V and 2 bases from J, leaving 9 bases between. CDR1 is SNHLY, CDR2 FYNNEI, per germline. The CDR3 loop reads CASSGIPPYEQYF. As DNA, the CDR3 is TGTGCCAGCAGTGGGATTCCCCCCTACGAGCAGTACTTC.

CDR3 nucleotide sequence: TGTGCCAGCAGCACTGGAATGACCGTGAACAGGAGTAATGAAAAACTGTTTTTT. Translated: CASSTGMTVNRSNEKLFF. The chain couples TRBV25-1 to TRBJ1-4; D might be TRBD1 (5 bases). The germline V and J ends were trimmed by 6 bases and 4 bases, with 24 bases remaining between them. The germline gives CDR1 MGHDK, CDR2 SYGVNS. The CDR3 sequence is 18 residues long.

This clonotype was detected many times. The CDR3 DNA reads TGTGCCAGCAGCTTAGATGTAGGGAATGAGCAGTTCTTC. This sequence encodes CASSLDVGNEQFF. This sequence joins TRBV11-3 and TRBJ2-1; D gene unclear. Germline values: CDR1 SGHNT, CDR2 YENEEA. The CDR3 is made up of 13 amino acids. V lost 0 bases and J 7 bases, leaving 7 bases between the germline ends. Filled out from reference TRBV11-3 and TRBJ2-1, the complete variable domain reads EAGVVQSPRYKIIEKKQPVAFWCNPISGHNTLYWYLQNLGQGPELLIRYENEEAVDDSQLPKDRFSAERLKGVDSTLKIQPAELGDSAVYLCASSLDVGNEQFFGPGTRLTVL.

To note about this clonotype: A much larger clonotype is one base distant, so this may be a read error. This chain joins TRBV20-1 and TRBJ2-3; 7 positions match TRBD2. Germline CDR1 is DFQATT and CDR2 is SNEGSKA (reference sequence). This CDR3 is 15 amino acids long. This CDR3 reads CSARVASGSTGTQYF. In DNA, the CDR3 is TGCAGTGCTAGAGTTGCTAGCGGTAGCACAGGTACGCAGTATTTT.

The chain links TRBV5-1 to TRBJ1-4; a possible D gene is TRBD1 (6 bases). The germline CDR1 and CDR2 sequences are SGHRS and YFSETQ. This CDR3 has 17 amino acids. The V and J ends lost 0 bases and 2 bases respectively, with 14 bases between them. The CDR3 loop reads CASSLEGGPSTNEKLFF. In DNA form, the CDR3 reads TGCGCCAGCAGCTTGGAGGGGGGCCCCTCGACTAATGAAAAACTGTTTTTT.

This clonotype was found a few times. A read error is possible here, since a much larger clone lies one base away. The chain employs TRBV11-3 and TRBJ2-1; 8 positions match TRBD2. The CDR3 extends over 15 amino acids. Germline CDR1 and CDR2: SGHNT and YENEEA. V shed 1 base and J 5 bases; nucleotides not matched to a gene: 4. The CDR3 loop is CASSLVETSDNEQFF. CDR3 nucleotides: TGTGCCAGCAGCTTAGTCGAGACTAGCGACAATGAGCAGTTCTTC.